Each of the 7 T cell receptor beta chains below was sequenced from the same sample in a study of blood T cell repertoires in COVID-19. The table came from immunoSEQ multiplex PCR; TCRdb's copy has only in-frame clones and leaves some out. Among 280,000 or so clones listed, about 90% were seen once. The sequencing sample was made of peripheral blood. These receptors were obtained from a woman in her twenties or thirties who had recovered from COVID-19.

This chain uses TRBV20-1 with TRBJ1-1; 8 positions match TRBD1. This CDR3 comprises 15 residues. V trimming: 3 bases; J trimming: 6 bases; junction bases outside the gene matches: 12. Per germline, CDR1 DFQATT and CDR2 SNEGSKA (reference sequence). Here the CDR3 reads CSASPRTGNSAEAFF. CDR3 sequence (DNA): TGCAGTGCTAGTCCCAGGACAGGGAATTCCGCTGAAGCTTTCTTT.

The V gene is TRBV4-1, the J gene TRBJ2-7; no clear D gene. CDR1 is MGHRA, CDR2 YSYEKL, per germline. Deletions cut 0 bases from V and 2 bases from J, with 11 bases between. The CDR3 has 15 amino acids. The CDR3 DNA is TGCGCCAGCAGCCAAGATTTTTACACAACCTACGAGCAGTACTTC. Protein: CASSQDFYTTYEQYF.

The gene calls are TRBV19 and TRBJ2-4; 8 bases agree with TRBD2. There are 14 residues in the CDR3. Germline CDR1 reads LNHDA; CDR2 reads SQIVND (reference sequence). With V trimmed by 1 base and J by 9 bases, 5 bases remained unmatched. This CDR3 reads CASSIAGGKRIQYF. The CDR3 bases are TGTGCCAGTAGTATAGCGGGAGGGAAACGCATTCAGTACTTC.

V and J are TRBV5-5 and TRBJ1-2; D possibly corresponds to TRBD1 (6 bases). The CDR3 spans 15 residues. Germline V gene data show CDR1 as SGHKS and CDR2 as YYEKEE (reference sequence). Between the trimmed V and J ends, which lost 4 bases and 6 bases, there was a span of 19 bases. The CDR3 DNA follows: TGTGCCAGCAGCCTGAACTTTTGGGCAGGGGATGGCTACACCTTC. This translates into CASSLNFWAGDGYTF.

The chain employs TRBV7-8 and TRBJ2-3, with TRBD1 identical over 8 bases. The V gene's germline CDR1 is SGHVS and CDR2 FQNEAQ. The J segment lost 4 bases and the V segment lost 5 bases, leaving 14 bases of the junction unmatched. The CDR3 length is 17 residues. The CDR3 DNA reads TGTGCCAGCAGCGTCCCCTCGGACAGGGAGCGGGCAGATACGCAGTATTTT. Translation: CASSVPSDRERADTQYF.

V is TRBV5-1 and J is TRBJ2-1; D might be TRBD2 (6 bases). V lost 4 bases, J lost 5 bases, and 13 bases lay in between. The germline CDR1 and CDR2 sequences are SGHRS and YFSETQ. There are 14 residues in the CDR3. In DNA form, the CDR3 reads TGCGCCAGCAGCGTGACTAGTGGGGACAATGAGCAGTTCTTC. Translating gives CASSVTSGDNEQFF.

V is TRBV7-9 and J is TRBJ2-7, with unresolved D. This CDR3 contains 15 residues. Trimming left V 1 base short and J 1 base short, with 11 bases between. The germline CDR1 and CDR2 sequences are SEHNR and FQNEAQ (reference sequence). In DNA, the CDR3 is TGTGCCAGCAGCTTAGATTTCGGCGGATCCTACGAGCAGTACTTC. It specifies CASSLDFGGSYEQYF.